These 23 T cell receptor beta chains share one sample of origin, sequenced in a study of OX40 agonist ivuxolimab in advanced cancers. The protocol was immunoSEQ multiplex PCR, while the TCRdb copy is restricted to in-frame clones and leaves out a portion. The table has 43,000 or so clones, 87% seen once. The input for sequencing was CD4+ or CD8+ T cells sorted from blood, taken in a trial of the OX40 agonist ivuxolimab. The receptors stem from an adult with an advanced solid tumor such as melanoma, head and neck, liver or kidney cancer.

The CDR3 DNA is TGCGCCAGCAGCTTAGTTCCCGGGGGAGATACGCAGTATTTT. It codes for CASSLVPGGDTQYF. J is TRBJ2-3 and V is TRBV5-1; possibly TRBD2 for D (6 bases). The V gene lost 2 bases and the J gene lost 5 bases, with 12 bases spanning the gap. The germline CDR1 and CDR2 sequences are SGHRS and YFSETQ. The CDR3 is made up of 14 amino acids.

This clone was counted a few times. The chain links TRBV28 to TRBJ1-6; 7 nucleotides line up with TRBD1. The CDR3 totals 15 residues. CDR1 is MDHEN, CDR2 SYDVKM, per germline. V was clipped by 6 bases and J by 7 bases; unmatched bases: 9. The CDR3 sequence is CASSPPGQINSPLHF. The CDR3 DNA sequence: TGTGCCAGCAGCCCGCCGGGACAGATAAATTCACCCCTCCACTTT.

V is TRBV5-5 and J is TRBJ1-5; 10 bases map to TRBD1. Germline CDR1 SGHKS, CDR2 YYEKEE (reference sequence). With V trimmed by 2 bases and J by 4 bases, 3 bases remained unmatched. This CDR3 is built from 15 residues. The CDR3 protein is CASSFRTGGNQPQHF. CDR3 DNA: TGTGCCAGCAGCTTTAGGACAGGGGGAAATCAGCCCCAGCATTTT.

The V call is TRBV19, the J call TRBJ1-2; tentative D call: TRBD1 (6 bases). Trimming stripped 1 base from V and 2 bases from J, with 11 bases between. The CDR3 is 15 amino acids. The V gene's germline CDR1 is LNHDA and CDR2 SQIVND (reference sequence). This chain's CDR3 is CASSIVLGQNYGYTF. As DNA, the CDR3 is TGTGCCAGTAGTATAGTGCTTGGACAGAACTATGGCTACACCTTC.

The rearrangement uses TRBV6-6 and TRBJ1-1, with D tentatively TRBD1 (6 bases). V was shortened by 5 bases and J by 4 bases, with 14 bases between the two germline ends. Germline loops: CDR1 MNHNY, CDR2 SVGAGI (reference sequence). The CDR3 loop spans 14 amino acids. DNA of the CDR3: TGTGCCAGCAGTCCACAGGGTGCGGGCACTGAAGCTTTCTTT. Its protein product is CASSPQGAGTEAFF.

The chain couples TRBV21-1 to TRBJ2-1; TRBD2, as called in the table, went unchecked against the DNA. TRBV21-1 is tagged as a pseudogene. This CDR3 spans 18 amino acids. The DNA of the CDR3 is TGTGCCAGCAGCAAAAGCGCCTCGGGACTCTCGACATCGTATGAGCAGTTCTTC. This codes for CASSKSASGLSTSYEQFF.

This chain links TRBV28 with TRBJ1-5, with a weak D call TRBD1 (5 bases). This CDR3 is built from 15 residues. With 6 bases removed from V and 2 bases from J, the gap between germline ends came to 14 bases. Germline loops: CDR1 MDHEN, CDR2 SYDVKM. The CDR3 region has the DNA TGTGCCAGCAGCCCGATGTCAGGGCGCAATCAGCCCCAGCATTTT. It yields the protein CASSPMSGRNQPQHF.

This chain joins TRBV5-1 and TRBJ2-3; 9 bases map to TRBD1. The CDR3 contains 16 residues. Looked up from germline, CDR1 is SGHRS and CDR2 is YFSETQ. V was pared by 4 bases and J by 5 bases, with 11 bases of the junction left unmatched. CDR3 DNA sequence: TGCGCCAGCAGCGTAATACCGGGACAGGGAAAAGATACGCAGTATTTT. This encodes CASSVIPGQGKDTQYF.

The rearrangement uses TRBV7-8 and TRBJ1-4; D not resolved. CDR1 is SGHVS and CDR2 is FQNEAQ in the germline V gene. Trimming shortened V by 5 bases and J by 12 bases, and 10 bases separated the two germline ends. The CDR3 loop spans 11 amino acids. The CDR3 nucleotides read TGTGCCAGCAGCCAAGAAAATCAACTGTTTTTT. This translates into CASSQENQLFF.

The genes are TRBV9 and TRBJ2-1; D perhaps matches TRBD1 (6 bases). Germline V gene sequence: CDR1 SGDLS, CDR2 YYNGEE. The CDR3 totals 14 residues. V shed 0 bases and J shed 5 bases, with 9 bases lying between them. Here the CDR3 DNA reads TGTGCCAGCAGCGTAGAGGGGGAACACAATGAGCAGTTCTTC. It is translated as CASSVEGEHNEQFF. The complete variable domain, with remaining parts taken from reference TRBV9 and TRBJ2-1, reads DSGVTQTPKHLITATGQRVTLRCSPRSGDLSVYWYQQSLDQGLQFLIQYYNGEERAKGNILERFSAQQFPDLHSELNLSSLELGDSALYFCASSVEGEHNEQFFGPGTRLTVL.

In this sample, this clone turned up once. The chain recombines TRBV28 with TRBJ2-2; tentatively, D is TRBD1 (6 bases). The germline V gene encodes CDR1 MDHEN and CDR2 SYDVKM. Trimming removed 7 bases at V and 8 bases at J, with 17 bases between. The CDR3 is 14 residues long. The CDR3: CASIKTGPRGELFF. CDR3 nucleotide sequence: TGTGCCAGCATCAAAACAGGGCCCCGGGGGGAGCTGTTTTTT.

CDR3 residues: CASSSRGWDQPQHF. CDR3 in DNA: TGCGCCAGCAGTAGCCGGGGGTGGGATCAGCCCCAGCATTTT. The V call is TRBV10-1, the J call TRBJ1-5; weak D call: TRBD1 (5 bases). V was cut by 5 bases and J by 5 bases, with 13 bases left in between. The length of the CDR3 is 14 residues. CDR1 WNHNN and CDR2 SYGVQD come from the germline V gene (reference sequence).

The chain is built from TRBV29-1 and TRBJ2-1, with D perhaps TRBD2 (6 bases). The V gene lost 2 bases and the J gene lost 4 bases, with 15 bases spanning the gap. CDR1 and CDR2 (germline): SQVTM, ANQGSEA. The CDR3 spans 15 residues. As DNA, the CDR3 is TGCAGCGTTGAATCGGGGGATTGGGGGTACAATGAGCAGTTCTTC. Its protein is CSVESGDWGYNEQFF.

The chain employs TRBV10-3 and TRBJ2-1, with 8 positions matching TRBD1. The CDR3 length is 14 residues. Germline V CDR1 and CDR2: ENHRY, SYGVKD. J was trimmed by 7 bases and V by 6 bases; bases with no gene match: 8. The CDR3 nucleotides are TGTGCCATCAGCCTGGACAGGGTAGGGAATGAGCAGTTCTTC. This codes for CAISLDRVGNEQFF.

The CDR3 here is CATSPRGAALGLEQYF. Here the CDR3 DNA reads TGTGCCACCAGCCCACGGGGAGCAGCGTTGGGCTTAGAGCAGTACTTC. J is TRBJ2-7 and V is TRBV15; D perhaps matches TRBD2 (5 bases). The CDR3 length is 16 residues. Per the germline V gene, CDR1 is LNHNV and CDR2 is YYDKDF (reference sequence). V lost 5 bases, J lost 7 bases, and 24 bases lay in between.

The gene calls are TRBV6-1 and TRBJ2-3; 7 bases agree with TRBD1. The V segment lost 4 bases and the J segment 3 bases; nucleotides outside the gene matches: 4. CDR3 length: 14 amino acids. Per germline, CDR1 MNHNS and CDR2 SASEGT. The CDR3 region has the DNA TGTGCCAGCAGTGCCAGGGGGTCGACAGATACGCAGTATTTT. Amino acids: CASSARGSTDTQYF.

The J gene is TRBJ1-5, the V gene TRBV6-5, with 7 nucleotides matching TRBD1. The junction had 3 bases not matched to a gene; V was cut back by 3 bases and J by 4 bases. The CDR3 loop spans 14 amino acids. CDR1 and CDR2 (germline): MNHEY, SVGAGI. CDR3: CASSYTGVNQPQHF. CDR3 nucleotides: TGTGCCAGCAGTTATACAGGGGTAAATCAGCCCCAGCATTTT.

V usage is TRBV19 and J usage is TRBJ1-1; D might be TRBD1 (5 bases). The V gene lost 3 bases and the J gene lost 0 bases, with 11 bases spanning the gap. Germline V CDR1 and CDR2: LNHDA, SQIVND (reference sequence). The CDR3 totals 15 residues. This CDR3 reads CASSMAGQMNTEAFF. CDR3 DNA sequence: TGTGCCAGTAGTATGGCAGGGCAAATGAACACTGAAGCTTTCTTT.

The gene calls are TRBV7-8 and TRBJ1-1; D call uncertain. The CDR3 covers 12 residues. The V gene lost 6 bases and the J gene lost 2 bases, with 7 bases spanning the gap. The germline V gene has CDR1 SGHVS and CDR2 FQNEAQ. CDR3 bases: TGTGCCAGCAGACACGTCAACACTGAAGCTTTCTTT. This gives the protein CASRHVNTEAFF. The full variable domain, completed using reference TRBV7-8 and TRBJ1-1, is GAGVSQSPRYKVAKRGQDVALRCDPISGHVSLFWYQQALGQGPEFLTYFQNEAQLDKSGLPSDRFFAERPEGSVSTLKIQRTQQEDSAVYLCASRHVNTEAFFGQGTRLTVV.

The chain has TRBV5-5 and TRBJ2-2; perhaps TRBD2 as D (6 bases). The CDR3 is 16 amino acids. CDR1 and CDR2 from the germline V gene are SGHKS and YYEKEE (reference sequence). V lost 4 bases to trimming and J lost 3 bases, with 16 bases between them. CDR3 residues: CASSDAVADYTGELFF. The CDR3 DNA reads as TGTGCCAGCAGCGACGCCGTAGCGGACTACACCGGGGAGCTGTTTTTT.

The chain joins TRBV27 to TRBJ1-1; 7 nucleotides align to TRBD1. Germline CDR1 reads MNHEY; CDR2 reads SMNVEV (reference sequence). J lost 2 bases, V lost 3 bases, and 9 bases had no gene match. CDR3 length equals 16 residues. DNA of the CDR3: TGTGCCAGCAGTTTGGGACCGGACAGGATTAACACTGAAGCTTTCTTT. Its protein is CASSLGPDRINTEAFF.

The rearrangement uses TRBV6-5 and TRBJ1-5, with a tentative D call TRBD1 (5 bases). The CDR3 loop spans 13 amino acids. Per the germline V gene, CDR1 is MNHEY and CDR2 is SVGAGI. The V gene lost 6 bases and the J gene lost 4 bases, with 10 bases spanning the gap. The CDR3 protein is CASRRGGNQPQHF. The CDR3 region has the DNA TGTGCCAGCAGGAGGGGAGGGAATCAGCCCCAGCATTTT.

The rearrangement uses TRBV7-3 and TRBJ2-3; TRBD2 aligns across 12 bases. The CDR3 totals 15 residues. V lost 5 bases, J lost 4 bases, and 4 bases stayed unmatched. Germline V gene data show CDR1 as SGHTA and CDR2 as FQGTGA. The CDR3: CASSPSSGRADTQYF. The DNA for the CDR3 is TGTGCCAGCAGCCCCTCTAGCGGGAGGGCAGATACGCAGTATTTT.